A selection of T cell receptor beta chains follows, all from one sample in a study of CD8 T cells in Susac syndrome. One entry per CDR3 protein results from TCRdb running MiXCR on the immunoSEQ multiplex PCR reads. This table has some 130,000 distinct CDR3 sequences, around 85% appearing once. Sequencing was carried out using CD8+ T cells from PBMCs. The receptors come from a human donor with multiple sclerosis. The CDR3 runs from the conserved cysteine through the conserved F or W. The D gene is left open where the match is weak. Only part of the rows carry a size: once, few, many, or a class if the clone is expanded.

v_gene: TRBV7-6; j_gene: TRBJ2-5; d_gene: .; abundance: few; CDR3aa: CASSLYIETQYF; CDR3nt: TGTGCCAGCAGCTTATATATCGAGACCCAGTACTTC
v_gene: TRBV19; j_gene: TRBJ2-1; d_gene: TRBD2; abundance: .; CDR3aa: CASSSVAGSINEQFF; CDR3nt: TGTGCCAGTAGTTCCGTAGCGGGATCGATCAATGAGCAGTTCTTC
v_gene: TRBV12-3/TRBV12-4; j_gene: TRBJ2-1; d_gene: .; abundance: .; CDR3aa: CASSFRDARAAGQFF; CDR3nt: TGTGCCAGCAGTTTCCGTGATGCGAGGGCAGCTGGGCAGTTCTTC
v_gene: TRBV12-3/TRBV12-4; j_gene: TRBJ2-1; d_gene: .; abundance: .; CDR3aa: CASSTAYLDENYNEQFF; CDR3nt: TGTGCCAGCAGTACAGCCTATCTAGACGAAAACTACAATGAGCAGTTCTTC
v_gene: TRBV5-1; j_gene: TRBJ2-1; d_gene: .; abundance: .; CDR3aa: CASRQGREQFF; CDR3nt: TGCGCCAGCAGGCAGGGTAGGGAGCAGTTCTTC
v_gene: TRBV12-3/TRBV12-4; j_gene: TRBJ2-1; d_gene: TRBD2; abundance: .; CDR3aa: CASSSRASGPQSSYNEQFF; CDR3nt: TGTGCCAGCAGTTCGCGGGCTAGCGGGCCACAGAGCTCCTACAATGAGCAGTTCTTC
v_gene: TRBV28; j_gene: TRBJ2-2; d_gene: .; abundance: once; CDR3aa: CASSPKLGQVELFF; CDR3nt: TGTGCCAGCAGTCCAAAACTGGGCCAGGTGGAGCTGTTTTTT
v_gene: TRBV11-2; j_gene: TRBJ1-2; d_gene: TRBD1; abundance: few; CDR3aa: CASSLGAGGDYGYTF; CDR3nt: TGTGCCAGCAGCTTAGGAGCAGGGGGTGACTATGGCTACACCTTC
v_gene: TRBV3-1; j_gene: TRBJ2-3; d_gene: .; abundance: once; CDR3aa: CASSQAVQLHTDTQYF; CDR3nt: TGTGCCAGCAGCCAAGCAGTACAGCTTCACACAGATACGCAGTATTTT
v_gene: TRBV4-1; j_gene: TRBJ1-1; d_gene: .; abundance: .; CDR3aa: CASSQGAVDEAFF; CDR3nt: TGCGCCAGCAGCCAAGGGGCTGTAGATGAAGCTTTCTTT
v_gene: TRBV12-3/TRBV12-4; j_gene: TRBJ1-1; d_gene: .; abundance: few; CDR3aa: CASSLGEGNTEAFF; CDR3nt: TGTGCCAGCAGTTTAGGGGAGGGGAACACTGAAGCTTTCTTT
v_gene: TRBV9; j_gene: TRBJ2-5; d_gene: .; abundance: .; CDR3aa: CASSVGHSGETQYF; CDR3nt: TGTGCCAGCAGCGTAGGTCACAGCGGAGAGACCCAGTACTTC
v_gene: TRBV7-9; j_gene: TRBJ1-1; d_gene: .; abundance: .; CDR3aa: CASSLNQGNLVEAFF; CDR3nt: TGTGCCAGCAGCTTAAACCAGGGGAACCTAGTTGAAGCTTTCTTT
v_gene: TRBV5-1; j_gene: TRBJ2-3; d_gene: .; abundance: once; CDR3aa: CASSLFQGSGDTQYF; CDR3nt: TGCGCCAGCAGCTTGTTTCAGGGTTCTGGAGATACGCAGTATTTT
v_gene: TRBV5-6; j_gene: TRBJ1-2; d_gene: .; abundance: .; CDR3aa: CASSLSSGWSGYTF; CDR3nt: TGTGCCAGCAGCTTGTCTTCAGGGTGGAGTGGCTACACCTTC